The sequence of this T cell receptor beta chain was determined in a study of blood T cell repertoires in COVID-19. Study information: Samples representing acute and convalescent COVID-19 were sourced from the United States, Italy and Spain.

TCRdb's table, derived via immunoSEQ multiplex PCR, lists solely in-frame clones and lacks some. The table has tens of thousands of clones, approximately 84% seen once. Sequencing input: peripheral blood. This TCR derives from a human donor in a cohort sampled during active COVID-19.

CDR3 in DNA: TGTGCCACCAGTCGGCGCGGGCGACAGGGGGCAACCGGGGAGCTGTTTTTT. This codes for CATSRRGRQGATGELFF. The chain couples TRBV24-1 to TRBJ2-2, with 10 nucleotides matching TRBD1. CDR1 and CDR2 from the germline V gene are KGHDR and SFDVKD. The CDR3 length is 17 residues. V shed 6 bases and J 5 bases; nucleotides not matched to a gene: 11.